This T cell receptor (beta chain) originates from a study of blood T cell repertoires in COVID-19. The V segment lost 5 bases and the J segment 4 bases; nucleotides outside the gene matches: 4. The CDR3 totals 14 residues. Germline V CDR1 and CDR2: SGHTA, FQGTGA. Sequencing used immunoSEQ multiplex PCR; TCRdb keeps in-frame clones, though not all of them. This table has roughly 200,000 clones, about four fifths appearing once. The genes are TRBV7-3 and TRBJ1-1; TRBD1 agrees at 10 bases. The TCR comes from a woman aged 80 or older with COVID-19, enrolled during active disease. The sequencing sample was made of peripheral blood. CDR3 in amino acids: CASSPGTGATEAFF. For the CDR3, the DNA is TGTGCCAGCAGCCCGGGGACAGGGGCCACTGAAGCTTTCTTT.